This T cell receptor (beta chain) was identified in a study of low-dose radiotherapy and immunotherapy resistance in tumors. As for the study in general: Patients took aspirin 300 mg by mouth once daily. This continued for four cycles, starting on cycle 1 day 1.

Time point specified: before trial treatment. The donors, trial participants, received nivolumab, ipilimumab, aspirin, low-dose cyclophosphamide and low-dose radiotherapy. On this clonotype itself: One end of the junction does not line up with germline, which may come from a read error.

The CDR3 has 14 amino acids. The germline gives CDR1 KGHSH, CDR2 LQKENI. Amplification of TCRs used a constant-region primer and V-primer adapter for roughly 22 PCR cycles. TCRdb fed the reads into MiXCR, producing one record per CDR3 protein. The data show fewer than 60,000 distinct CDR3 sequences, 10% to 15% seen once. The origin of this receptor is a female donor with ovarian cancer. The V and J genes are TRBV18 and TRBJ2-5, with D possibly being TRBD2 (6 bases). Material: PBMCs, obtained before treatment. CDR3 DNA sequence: TGTGTCAGCTCACCGGGGGACGGATCAGAGACCCAGTACTTC. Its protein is CVSSPGDGSETQYF.